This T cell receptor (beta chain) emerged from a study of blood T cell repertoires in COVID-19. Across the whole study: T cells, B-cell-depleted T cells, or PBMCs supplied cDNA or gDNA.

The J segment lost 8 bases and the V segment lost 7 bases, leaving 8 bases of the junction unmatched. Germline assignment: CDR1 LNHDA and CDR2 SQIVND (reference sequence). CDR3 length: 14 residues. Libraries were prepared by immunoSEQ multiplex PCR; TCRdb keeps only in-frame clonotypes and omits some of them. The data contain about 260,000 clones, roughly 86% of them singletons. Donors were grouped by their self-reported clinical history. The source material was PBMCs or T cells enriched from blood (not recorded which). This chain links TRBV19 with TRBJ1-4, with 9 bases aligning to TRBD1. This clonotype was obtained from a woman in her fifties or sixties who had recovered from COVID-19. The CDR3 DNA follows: TGTGCCAGTACCGGGGGGACAGGGCCGGAAAAACTGTTTTTT. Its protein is CASTGGTGPEKLFF.